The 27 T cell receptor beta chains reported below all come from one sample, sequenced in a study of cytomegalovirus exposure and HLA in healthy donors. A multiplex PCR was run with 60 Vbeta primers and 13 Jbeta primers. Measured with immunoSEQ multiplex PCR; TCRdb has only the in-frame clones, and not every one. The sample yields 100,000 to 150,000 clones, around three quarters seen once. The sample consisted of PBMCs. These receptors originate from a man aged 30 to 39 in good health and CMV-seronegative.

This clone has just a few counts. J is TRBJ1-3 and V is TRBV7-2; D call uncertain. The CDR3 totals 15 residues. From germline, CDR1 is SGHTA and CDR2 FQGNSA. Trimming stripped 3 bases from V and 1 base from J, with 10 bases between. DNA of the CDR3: TGTGCCAGCAGCTTTGGCAGCGGGTCTGGAAACACCATATATTTT. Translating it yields CASSFGSGSGNTIYF.

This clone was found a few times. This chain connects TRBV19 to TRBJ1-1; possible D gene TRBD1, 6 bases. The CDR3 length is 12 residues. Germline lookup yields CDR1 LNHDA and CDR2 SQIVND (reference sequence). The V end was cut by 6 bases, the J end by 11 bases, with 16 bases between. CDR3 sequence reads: CASSLRDTMAFF. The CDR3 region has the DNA TGTGCCAGTAGCCTCCGGGACACGATGGCTTTCTTT.

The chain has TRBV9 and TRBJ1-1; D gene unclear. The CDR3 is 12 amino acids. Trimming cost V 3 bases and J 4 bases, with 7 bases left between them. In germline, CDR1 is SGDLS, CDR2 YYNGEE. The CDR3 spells CASSARGTEAFF. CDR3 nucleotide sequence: TGTGCCAGCAGCGCACGGGGCACTGAAGCTTTCTTT.

This CDR3 reads CASSLDSSYEQYF. CDR3 bases: TGTGCCAGCAGCTTGGACAGCTCCTACGAGCAGTACTTC. This chain connects TRBV7-2 to TRBJ2-7, with D possibly being TRBD1 (6 bases). Trimming took off 3 bases at V and 0 bases at J, with 6 bases between the two ends. The CDR3 is 13 residues long. CDR1 and CDR2 (germline): SGHTA, FQGNSA.

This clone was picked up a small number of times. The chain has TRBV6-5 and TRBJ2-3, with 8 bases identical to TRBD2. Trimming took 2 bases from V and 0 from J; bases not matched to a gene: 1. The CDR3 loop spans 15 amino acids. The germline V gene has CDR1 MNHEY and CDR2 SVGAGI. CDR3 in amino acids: CASSYTSGSTDTQYF. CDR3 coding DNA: TGTGCCAGCAGTTACACTAGCGGAAGCACAGATACGCAGTATTTT.

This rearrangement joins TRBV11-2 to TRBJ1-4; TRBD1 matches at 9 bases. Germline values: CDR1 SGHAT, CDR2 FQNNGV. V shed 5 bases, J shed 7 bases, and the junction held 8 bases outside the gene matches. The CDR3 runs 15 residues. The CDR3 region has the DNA TGTGCCAGCAGCCCCCGCGTGACAGGGGGTGAAAAACTGTTTTTT. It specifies CASSPRVTGGEKLFF.

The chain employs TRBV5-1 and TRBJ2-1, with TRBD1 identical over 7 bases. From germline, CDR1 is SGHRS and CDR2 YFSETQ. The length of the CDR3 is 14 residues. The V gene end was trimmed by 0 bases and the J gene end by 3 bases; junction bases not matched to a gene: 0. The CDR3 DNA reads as TGCGCCAGCAGCTTGGGGGACAGCTACAATGAGCAGTTCTTC. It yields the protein CASSLGDSYNEQFF.

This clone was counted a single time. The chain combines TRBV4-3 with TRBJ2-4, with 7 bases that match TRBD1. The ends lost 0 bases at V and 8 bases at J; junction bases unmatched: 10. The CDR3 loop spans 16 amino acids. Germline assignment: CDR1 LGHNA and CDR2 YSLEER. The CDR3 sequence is CASSQEGGSRGYIQYF. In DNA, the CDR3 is TGCGCCAGCAGCCAAGAAGGGGGCTCAAGAGGGTACATTCAGTACTTC.

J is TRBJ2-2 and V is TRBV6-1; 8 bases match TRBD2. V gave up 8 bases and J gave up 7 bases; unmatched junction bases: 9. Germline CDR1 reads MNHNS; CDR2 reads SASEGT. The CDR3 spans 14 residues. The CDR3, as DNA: TGTGCCAGCGTGAGCGGGAGCTTGAGCGGGGAGCTGTTTTTT. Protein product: CASVSGSLSGELFF.

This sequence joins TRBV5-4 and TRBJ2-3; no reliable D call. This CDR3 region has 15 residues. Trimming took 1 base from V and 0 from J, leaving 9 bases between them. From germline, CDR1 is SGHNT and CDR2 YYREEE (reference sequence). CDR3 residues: CASSLPQASTDTQYF. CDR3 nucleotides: TGTGCCAGCAGCTTGCCGCAGGCGAGCACAGATACGCAGTATTTT. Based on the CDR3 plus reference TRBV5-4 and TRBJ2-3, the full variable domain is ETGVTQSPTHLIKTRGQQVTLRCSSQSGHNTVSWYQQALGQGPQFIFQYYREEENGRGNFPPRFSGLQFPNYSSELNVNALELDDSALYLCASSLPQASTDTQYFGPGTRLTVL.

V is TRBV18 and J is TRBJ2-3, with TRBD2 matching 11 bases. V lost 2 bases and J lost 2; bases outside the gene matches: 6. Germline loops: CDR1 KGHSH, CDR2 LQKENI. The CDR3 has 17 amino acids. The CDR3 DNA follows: TGTGCCAGCTCACCAACTAGCGGGGGACCCCTCACAGATACGCAGTATTTT. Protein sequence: CASSPTSGGPLTDTQYF.

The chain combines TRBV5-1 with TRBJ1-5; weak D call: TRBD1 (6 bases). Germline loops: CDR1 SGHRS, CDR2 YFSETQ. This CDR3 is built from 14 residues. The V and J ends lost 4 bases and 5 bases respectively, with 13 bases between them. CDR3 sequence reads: CASSLGQSHQPQHF. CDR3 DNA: TGCGCCAGCAGCCTTGGACAGTCTCATCAGCCCCAGCATTTT.

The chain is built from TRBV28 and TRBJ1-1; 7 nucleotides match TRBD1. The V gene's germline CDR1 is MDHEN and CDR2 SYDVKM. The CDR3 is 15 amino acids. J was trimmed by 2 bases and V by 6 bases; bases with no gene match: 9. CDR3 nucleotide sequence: TGTGCCAGCAGCCCACCCCGGGACAGTAACACTGAAGCTTTCTTT. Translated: CASSPPRDSNTEAFF.

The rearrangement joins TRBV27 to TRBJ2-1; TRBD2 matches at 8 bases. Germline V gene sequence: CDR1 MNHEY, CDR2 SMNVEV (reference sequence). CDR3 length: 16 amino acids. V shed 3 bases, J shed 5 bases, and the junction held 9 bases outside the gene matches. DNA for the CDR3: TGTGCCAGCAGTTTTTCGGCGGGGGGTTACAACAATGAGCAGTTCTTC. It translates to CASSFSAGGYNNEQFF.

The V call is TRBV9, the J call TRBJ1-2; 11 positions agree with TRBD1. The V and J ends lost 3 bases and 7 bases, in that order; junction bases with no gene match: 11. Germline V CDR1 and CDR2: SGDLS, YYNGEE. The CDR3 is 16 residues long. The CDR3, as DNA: TGTGCCAGCAGCGGCCCCGGGACAGGGGGTTTTGGTGGCTACACCTTC. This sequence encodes CASSGPGTGGFGGYTF.

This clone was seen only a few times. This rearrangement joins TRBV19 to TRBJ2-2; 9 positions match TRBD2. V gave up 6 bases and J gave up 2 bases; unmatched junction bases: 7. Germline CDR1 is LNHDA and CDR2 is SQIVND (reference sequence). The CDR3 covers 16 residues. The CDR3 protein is CASRLPGLANTGELFF. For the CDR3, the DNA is TGTGCCAGTAGATTACCGGGACTAGCCAACACCGGGGAGCTGTTTTTT.

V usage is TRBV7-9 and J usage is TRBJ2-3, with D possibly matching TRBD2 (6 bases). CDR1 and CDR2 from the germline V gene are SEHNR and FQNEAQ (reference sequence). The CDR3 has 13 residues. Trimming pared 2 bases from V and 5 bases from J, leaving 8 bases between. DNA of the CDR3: TGTGCCAGCAGCTTATCGGGGGTAGATACGCAGTATTTT. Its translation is CASSLSGVDTQYF.

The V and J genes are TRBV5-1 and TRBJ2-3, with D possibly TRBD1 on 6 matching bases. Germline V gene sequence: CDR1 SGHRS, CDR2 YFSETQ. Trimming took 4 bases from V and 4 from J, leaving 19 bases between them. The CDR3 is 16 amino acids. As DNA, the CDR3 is TGCGCCAGCAGCCTCCCGGATTGGGGGCAGGCAGATACGCAGTATTTT. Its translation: CASSLPDWGQADTQYF.

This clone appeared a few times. The CDR3 here is CASSQTGGDGYTF. CDR3 DNA: TGTGCCAGCAGTCAGACAGGGGGCGATGGCTACACCTTC. The chain has TRBV6-5 and TRBJ1-2, with 10 bases lining up with TRBD1. Germline assignment: CDR1 MNHEY and CDR2 SVGAGI. The CDR3 consists of 13 residues. With 5 bases clipped from V and 6 bases from J, the junction kept 3 bases outside the gene matches.

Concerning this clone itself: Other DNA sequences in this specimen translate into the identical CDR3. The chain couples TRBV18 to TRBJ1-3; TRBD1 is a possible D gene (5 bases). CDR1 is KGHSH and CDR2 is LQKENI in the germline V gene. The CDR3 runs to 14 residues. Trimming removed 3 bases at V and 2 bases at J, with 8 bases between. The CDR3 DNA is TGTGCCAGCTCACCGGGAGGGGCTGGAAACACCATATATTTT. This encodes CASSPGGAGNTIYF.

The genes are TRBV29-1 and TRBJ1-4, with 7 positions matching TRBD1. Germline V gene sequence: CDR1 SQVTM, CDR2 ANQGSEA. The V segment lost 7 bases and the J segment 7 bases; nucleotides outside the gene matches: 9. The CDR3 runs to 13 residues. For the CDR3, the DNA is TGCAGCGCCTCCGGGACAGAAGGTGAAAAACTGTTTTTT. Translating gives CSASGTEGEKLFF.

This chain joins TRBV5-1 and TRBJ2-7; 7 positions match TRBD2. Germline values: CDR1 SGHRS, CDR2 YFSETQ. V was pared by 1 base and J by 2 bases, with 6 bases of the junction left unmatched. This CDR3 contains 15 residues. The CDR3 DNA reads TGCGCCAGCAGCTTGATGAGCGGGGCGACCTACGAGCAGTACTTC. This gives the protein CASSLMSGATYEQYF.

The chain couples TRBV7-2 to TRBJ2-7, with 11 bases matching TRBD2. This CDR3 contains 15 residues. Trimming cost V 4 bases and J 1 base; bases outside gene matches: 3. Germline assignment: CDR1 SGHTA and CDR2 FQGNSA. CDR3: CASSWRLAGSYEQYF. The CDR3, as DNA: TGTGCCAGCAGCTGGCGACTAGCGGGATCCTACGAGCAGTACTTC.

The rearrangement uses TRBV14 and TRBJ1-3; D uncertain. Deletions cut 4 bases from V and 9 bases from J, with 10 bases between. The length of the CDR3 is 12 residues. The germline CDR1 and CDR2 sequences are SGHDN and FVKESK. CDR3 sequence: CASSPRTSTIYF. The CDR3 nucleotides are TGTGCCAGCAGCCCCAGGACTTCCACCATATATTTT.

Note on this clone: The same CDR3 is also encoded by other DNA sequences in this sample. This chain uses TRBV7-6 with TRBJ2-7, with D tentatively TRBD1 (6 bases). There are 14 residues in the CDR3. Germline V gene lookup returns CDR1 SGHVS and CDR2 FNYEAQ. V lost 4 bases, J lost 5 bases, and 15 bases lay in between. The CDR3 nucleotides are TGTGCCAGCAGCTCCGGGCAGGGGAGACACGAGCAGTACTTC. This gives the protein CASSSGQGRHEQYF.

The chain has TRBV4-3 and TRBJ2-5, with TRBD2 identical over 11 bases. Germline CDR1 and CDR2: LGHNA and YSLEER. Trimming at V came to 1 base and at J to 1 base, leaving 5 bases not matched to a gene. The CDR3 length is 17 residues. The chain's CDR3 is CASSQGLAGGLQETQYF. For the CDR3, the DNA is TGCGCCAGCAGCCAAGGTCTAGCGGGGGGCCTCCAAGAGACCCAGTACTTC.

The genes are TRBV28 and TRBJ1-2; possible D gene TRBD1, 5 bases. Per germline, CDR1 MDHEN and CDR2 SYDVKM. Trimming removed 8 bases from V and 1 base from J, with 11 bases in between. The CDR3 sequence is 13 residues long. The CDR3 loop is CASSPGGNYGYTF. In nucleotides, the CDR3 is TGTGCCAGCTCCCCGGGGGGTAACTATGGCTACACCTTC.